This passage covers 6 T cell receptor beta chains from one sample sequenced in a study of metastatic and nonmetastatic thyroid tumors. TCRdb redid the clone calls on the PCR reads using MiXCR. The table records tens of thousands of clones, about 16% of them present only once. Thyroid surgery took place with no prior treatment in any patient. What was sequenced was blood. The origin of the receptors is a female donor with papillary thyroid cancer or a benign thyroid nodule (not recorded which). Some clones in this sample may be carry-over from other donors' samples.

This clone was found many times. This chain uses TRBV20-1 with TRBJ2-7, with a tentative D call TRBD2 (6 bases). Germline V gene data show CDR1 as DFQATT and CDR2 as SNEGSKA (reference sequence). There are 14 residues in the CDR3. Trimming took off 3 bases at V and 0 bases at J, with 12 bases between the two ends. This CDR3 is CSASLAGYSYEQYF. CDR3 nucleotide sequence: TGCAGTGCTAGCCTGGCGGGGTACTCCTACGAGCAGTACTTC.

The sample holds one count of this clone. In this CDR3 the conserved last residue, phenylalanine or tryptophan, is missing, so a read error is likely. No DNA is shown, since the ends of the CDR3 on it are uncertain; the CDR3 is the one TCRdb lists. V is TRBV3-1 and J is TRBJ2-2; no check of the table's D call, TRBD1, against the DNA was made. The germline V gene encodes CDR1 LGHDT and CDR2 YNNKEL (reference sequence). Both ends counted, the CDR3 spans 15 residues. CDR3 protein: CASSQERTGEREPFS.

There are many counts of this clone. This rearrangement joins TRBV4-1 to TRBJ1-6, with D possibly TRBD1 on 5 matching bases. Germline V gene data show CDR1 as MGHRA and CDR2 as YSYEKL. Trimming left V 4 bases short and J 5 bases short, with 15 bases between. The CDR3 has 16 amino acids. The CDR3, as DNA: TGCGCCAGCAGCCGGACGGGGCCGGGGGATAATTCACCCCTCCACTTT. Its protein product is CASSRTGPGDNSPLHF.

This clone was detected a few times. Mismatch with germline at one junction end may stem from a read error. The chain carries TRBV6-6 and TRBJ2-1; D may be TRBD2 (6 bases). From germline, CDR1 is MNHNY and CDR2 SVGAGI (reference sequence). This CDR3 spans 17 amino acids. CDR3 nucleotide sequence: TGTGCCAGCAGTTACCCGAGTCCCGGGAGCTCCTACAATGAGCAGTCCTTC. This gives the protein CASSYPSPGSSYNEQSF.

This clone appeared many times. The rearrangement uses TRBV5-4 and TRBJ1-5, with D possibly TRBD1 on 5 matching bases. V shed 1 base and J shed 6 bases, with 23 bases lying between them. Germline-derived CDR1 and CDR2 are SGHNT and YYREEE (reference sequence). This CDR3 spans 18 amino acids. CDR3 DNA sequence: TGTGCCAGCAGCTTGCGCCTAGGGGCAGGAGGGTCCAGTCAGCCCCAGCATTTT. Residues: CASSLRLGAGGSSQPQHF.

Remarks on this clone: The junction departs from germline at one end; a sequencing error may be responsible. V is TRBV5-1 and J is TRBJ2-2, with D possibly matching TRBD1 (5 bases). This CDR3 region has 15 residues. Germline CDR1 SGHRS, CDR2 YFSETQ. The CDR3, as DNA: TGCGCCAGCAGCTTACAGGTTCCGAACACCGTGGAGCTGTTTTTT. Its protein is CASSLQVPNTVELFF.